This TCR beta chain comes out of a study of blood T cell repertoires in COVID-19. Study context: The United States, Italy and Spain provided the acute and convalescent COVID-19 samples. T cells, B-cell-depleted T cells, or PBMCs supplied cDNA or gDNA.

Original analysis: Researchers report that nucleated cell counts were estimated from reference gene primer amplification. Profiled with immunoSEQ multiplex PCR; TCRdb holds only in-frame clones, not every one. That table furnishes V, J and clone size, whereas the DNA furnished D and trimming. The table records tens of thousands of clones, 55% to 70% of them present only once. V lost 1 base to trimming and J lost 7 bases; unmatched junction nucleotides: 18. The germline gives CDR1 MDHEN, CDR2 SYDVKM. The CDR3 has 19 amino acids. Sequencing used peripheral blood. V gene TRBV28 combines with J gene TRBJ1-4; 7 positions match TRBD1. The TCR sequence derives from a woman in her seventies with acute or convalescent COVID-19. Here the CDR3 DNA reads TGTGCCAGCAGTTTATTTTTTGGGCCAGGGGGAGAAGGAGGTGAAAAACTGTTTTTT. This codes for CASSLFFGPGGEGGEKLFF. Full variable domain (remainder filled in from reference TRBV28 and TRBJ1-4): DVKVTQSSRYLVKRTGEKVFLECVQDMDHENMFWYRQDPGLGLRLIYFSYDVKMKEKGDIPEGYSVSREKKERFSLILESASTNQTSMYLCASSLFFGPGGEGGEKLFFGSGTQLSVL.